Below, 10 T cell receptor beta chains from the same sample are listed, as sequenced in a study of response to subunit inactivated influenza vaccine. TCRdb ran MiXCR on the RT-PCR reads and lists one entry per CDR3 protein. The data contain fewer than 600,000 distinct CDR3 sequences, under 8.5% of them singletons. Sequencing was performed on PBMCs from blood, taken around 25 months after vaccination. The receptors originated from a man between 50 and 69 years old who received an inactivated influenza vaccine.

The chain couples TRBV7-6 to TRBJ2-3; 8 nucleotides align to TRBD1. Germline assignment: CDR1 SGHVS and CDR2 FNYEAQ. The trim removed 5 bases at V and 2 bases at J, leaving 6 bases unmatched. This CDR3 has 15 amino acids. The CDR3 here is CASSPPDRDTDTQYF. CDR3 nucleotides: TGTGCCAGCAGCCCCCCGGACAGGGACACAGATACGCAGTATTTT.

This clonotype turned up a few times. The chain links TRBV11-2 to TRBJ2-3; the D call may be TRBD1 or TRBD2 (5 bases each). The CDR3 loop spans 15 amino acids. The germline V gene encodes CDR1 SGHAT and CDR2 FQNNGV. V gave up 2 bases and J gave up 4 bases, with 13 bases separating them. CDR3 nucleotide sequence: TGTGCCAGCAGCTTATCTCTCGGGGCGGCAGATACGCAGTATTTT. Translation: CASSLSLGAADTQYF.

This clonotype was recorded many times. The V gene is TRBV28, the J gene TRBJ1-6; D unresolved. This CDR3 is built from 13 residues. Trimming shortened V by 3 bases and J by 11 bases, and 11 bases separated the two germline ends. CDR1 MDHEN and CDR2 SYDVKM come from the germline V gene. CDR3: CASSFMNGAPLHF. CDR3 DNA sequence: TGTGCCAGCAGTTTCATGAACGGGGCACCCCTCCACTTT. Complete variable domain (other parts from reference TRBV28 and TRBJ1-6): DVKVTQSSRYLVKRTGEKVFLECVQDMDHENMFWYRQDPGLGLRLIYFSYDVKMKEKGDIPEGYSVSREKKERFSLILESASTNQTSMYLCASSFMNGAPLHFGNGTRLTVT.

The rearrangement uses TRBV5-1 and TRBJ2-7; TRBD1 matches 7 bases. Germline V gene data show CDR1 as SGHRS and CDR2 as YFSETQ. The ends lost 4 bases at V and 0 bases at J; junction bases unmatched: 13. This CDR3 contains 17 residues. The CDR3 DNA reads TGCGCCAGCAGCACAGGACAGGATCCCAGAAGCTCCTACGAGCAGTACTTC. Translating it yields CASSTGQDPRSSYEQYF.

This clonotype was seen only a few times. This sequence joins TRBV12-3 or TRBV12-4 and TRBJ2-7; the D is unclear. Trimming took 4 bases from V and 3 from J, leaving 7 bases between them. This CDR3 comprises 12 residues. CDR3 DNA: TGTGCCAGCAGTTACGGCATCTACGAGCAGTACTTC. It specifies CASSYGIYEQYF.

This clonotype was observed at least ten times. The chain carries TRBV12-3 or TRBV12-4 and TRBJ2-1, with 12 nucleotides matching TRBD2. J gave up 7 bases and V 4 bases, and 8 bases lay outside the gene matches. The CDR3 is 16 amino acids. The CDR3 protein is CASSSLAGGPVNEQFF. CDR3 nucleotides: TGTGCCAGCAGTTCCCTAGCGGGAGGGCCAGTGAATGAGCAGTTCTTC.

CDR3 coding DNA: TGTGCCAGCAGCCCAGCGACAGGGGATGGCTACACCTTC. As protein: CASSPATGDGYTF. The J gene is TRBJ1-2, the V gene TRBV4-2; TRBD1 matches 8 bases. Per germline, CDR1 LGHNA and CDR2 YNFKEQ. This CDR3 is built from 13 residues. V lost 4 bases to trimming and J lost 6 bases; unmatched junction nucleotides: 4.

This chain links TRBV4-3 with TRBJ2-1, with D hard to call. This CDR3 has 13 residues. The germline V gene has CDR1 LGHNA and CDR2 YSLEER. V lost 4 bases and J 9 bases, leaving 13 bases between the germline ends. The CDR3 nucleotides are TGCGCCAGCAGCCGTCAAATTGGTGTTGAGCAGTTCTTC. It specifies CASSRQIGVEQFF.

CDR3 residues: CASSLAISGDRRHTIYF. The CDR3, as DNA: TGTGCCAGCAGCTTGGCCATTTCGGGGGATCGGCGGCACACCATATATTTT. The chain links TRBV5-6 to TRBJ1-3; tentatively, D is TRBD1 (5 bases). The CDR3 loop spans 17 amino acids. Between the trimmed V and J ends, which lost 0 bases and 8 bases, there was a span of 21 bases. CDR1 is SGHDT and CDR2 is YYEEEE in the germline V gene.

This clonotype was counted a few times. The chain employs TRBV29-1 and TRBJ2-3; D possibly corresponds to TRBD1 (6 bases). The V end was cut by 4 bases, the J end by 1 base, with 12 bases between. The CDR3 is 14 amino acids. Germline V gene lookup returns CDR1 SQVTM and CDR2 ANQGSEA. CDR3 nucleotides: TGCAGCGTTGGGCAGGGGATGGGCACAGATACGCAGTATTTT. Translation gives CSVGQGMGTDTQYF.